This TCR beta chain was retrieved from a study of response to subunit inactivated influenza vaccine. This clonotype was counted between two and nine times. This CDR3 spans 14 amino acids. Per the germline V gene, CDR1 is SGHNT and CDR2 is YYREEE (reference sequence). V shed 4 bases, J shed 4 bases, and the junction held 5 bases outside the gene matches. In TCRdb, the RT-PCR reads were re-called with MiXCR into one record per CDR3 protein. The sample contains approximately 680,000 distinct CDR3 sequences, 15% to 19% of which appear only once. This specimen was PBMCs from blood, taken roughly 13 days after vaccination. V is TRBV5-4 and J is TRBJ2-4; 7 nucleotides match TRBD1. The clonotype originates from a man aged 50-60 years who received an inactivated influenza vaccine. CDR3 amino acids: CASSTGTEKNIQYF. The CDR3 DNA reads as TGTGCCAGCAGCACTGGGACAGAGAAAAACATTCAGTACTTC.